The 27 T cell receptor beta chains in this list originate from one sample, sequenced in a study of liver allograft versus peripheral blood T cells. Study-wide context: Comparing T cell receptor repertoires in transplanted livers with those in recipients' peripheral blood was part of the design.

TCRdb ran MiXCR on the reads and lists one entry per CDR3 protein. The sample records over 10,000 distinct CDR3 sequences, approximately 17% being singletons. The source of these receptors is a human patient who had a liver transplant. Some T cells may be provided by the graft donor.

This clonotype was observed at least ten times. The chain links TRBV19 to TRBJ2-5; TRBD2 aligns across 10 bases. The CDR3 sequence is 14 residues long. Per germline, CDR1 LNHDA and CDR2 SQIVND (reference sequence). V dropped 5 bases and J dropped 5; count of bases not matched to a gene: 5. DNA of the CDR3: TGTGCCAGTAGTCCCTCTAGCGGGAGTGAGACCCAGTACTTC. It codes for CASSPSSGSETQYF.

This clonotype was counted between two and nine times. The CDR3 here is CASSFSPYQPQHF. CDR3 bases: TGTGCCAGCAGTTTCTCGCCTTATCAGCCCCAGCATTTT. The chain couples TRBV12-3 or TRBV12-4 to TRBJ1-5, with D hard to call. V lost 3 bases and J 5 bases, leaving 8 bases between the germline ends. This CDR3 contains 13 residues.

This clonotype was observed a few times. The J gene is TRBJ2-1, the V gene TRBV19; D may be TRBD1 (6 bases). The CDR3 spans 13 residues. CDR1 LNHDA and CDR2 SQIVND come from the germline V gene (reference sequence). Trimming shortened V by 1 base and J by 9 bases, and 10 bases separated the two germline ends. In nucleotides, the CDR3 is TGTGCCAGTAGTATAGCAAGGGGGAGTGAGCAGTTCTTC. Its protein product is CASSIARGSEQFF.

The V gene is TRBV3-1, the J gene TRBJ2-5; no definite D call. Between the trimmed V and J ends, which lost 4 bases and 0 bases, there was a span of 3 bases. Germline V CDR1 and CDR2: LGHDT, YNNKEL (reference sequence). The CDR3 runs 12 residues. CDR3 region: CASSRYQETQYF. CDR3 sequence (DNA): TGTGCCAGCAGCCGGTACCAAGAGACCCAGTACTTC.

This chain uses TRBV28 with TRBJ1-2; the D gene is possibly TRBD1 (6 bases). Germline V gene sequence: CDR1 MDHEN, CDR2 SYDVKM. The germline V and J ends were trimmed by 5 bases and 2 bases, with 15 bases remaining between them. The CDR3 runs to 15 residues. This CDR3 is CASSPGGGQNYGYTF. The DNA for the CDR3 is TGTGCCAGCAGTCCCGGGGGGGGGCAGAACTATGGCTACACCTTC.

By frequency in the sample, this clonotype is medium-sized. The rearrangement joins TRBV29-1 to TRBJ2-2, with D hard to call. Looked up from germline, CDR1 is SQVTM and CDR2 is ANQGSEA. Trimming cost V 4 bases and J 0 bases, with 12 bases left between them. The CDR3 has 15 amino acids. The CDR3 region is CSVGTPSTNTGELFF. As DNA, the CDR3 is TGCAGCGTTGGGACGCCTAGTACGAACACCGGGGAGCTGTTTTTT.

This clonotype came up many times. The chain has TRBV27 and TRBJ1-1; D may be TRBD1 (6 bases). The germline gives CDR1 MNHEY, CDR2 SMNVEV (reference sequence). Trimming removed 5 bases from V and 0 bases from J, with 16 bases in between. The CDR3 totals 16 residues. CDR3 residues: CASSPGARRMNTEAFF. CDR3 DNA: TGTGCCAGCAGTCCAGGGGCCAGGCGCATGAACACTGAAGCTTTCTTT.

This clonotype was counted only a few times. This chain connects TRBV14 to TRBJ2-7; perhaps D is TRBD1 or TRBD2 (5 bases each). CDR1 and CDR2 (germline): SGHDN, FVKESK. V gave up 4 bases and J gave up 6 bases, with 16 bases separating them. CDR3 length equals 14 residues. CDR3 coding DNA: TGTGCCAGCAGCCCTGGACTCCCGGGGCGCGAGCAGTACTTC. The encoded protein is CASSPGLPGREQYF.

This chain uses TRBV14 with TRBJ1-4, with no clear D. Deletions cut 1 base from V and 3 bases from J, with 9 bases between. CDR3 length: 15 residues. In germline, CDR1 is SGHDN, CDR2 FVKESK. The CDR3 sequence is CASSQGAYANEKLFF. CDR3 DNA: TGTGCCAGCAGCCAAGGGGCATACGCTAATGAAAAACTGTTTTTT.

The sample holds many counts of this clonotype. The V call is TRBV7-2, the J call TRBJ2-4; 8 bases match TRBD2. With 6 bases clipped from V and 0 bases from J, the junction kept 10 bases outside the gene matches. This CDR3 has 17 amino acids. Germline values: CDR1 SGHTA, CDR2 FQGNSA. This CDR3 is CASSQQSGSLAKNIQYF. The CDR3 coding sequence is TGTGCCAGCAGTCAACAAAGCGGGAGTTTAGCCAAAAACATTCAGTACTTC.

This chain joins TRBV27 and TRBJ1-6, with D maybe TRBD1 (6 bases). The germline V gene encodes CDR1 MNHEY and CDR2 SMNVEV (reference sequence). Trimming took 3 bases from V and 6 from J, leaving 15 bases between them. The CDR3 covers 16 residues. The CDR3 DNA follows: TGTGCCAGCAGTTTGGTTCCCAGGGGAGGTAATTCACCCCTCCACTTT. Protein product: CASSLVPRGGNSPLHF.

This clonotype was detected ten times or more. The rearrangement uses TRBV6-2 or TRBV6-3 and TRBJ2-2; D is ambiguous. The ends were cut back, 5 bases at V and 3 bases at J, with 4 bases in the middle. Per the germline V gene, CDR1 is MNHEY and CDR2 is SVGEGT. This CDR3 contains 12 residues. CDR3 amino acids: CASSDDTGELFF. The CDR3 DNA sequence: TGTGCCAGCAGTGACGACACCGGGGAGCTGTTTTTT.

In its sample, this clonotype is medium-sized. J is TRBJ2-1 and V is TRBV15, with a possible D match to TRBD2 (7 bases). Germline CDR1 LNHNV, CDR2 YYDKDF (reference sequence). The V end was cut by 5 bases, the J end by 5 bases, with 19 bases between. The CDR3 loop spans 16 amino acids. DNA for the CDR3: TGTGCCACCAGCCCGGGCGGGGGCTTTCGTAACAATGAGCAGTTCTTC. Its translation: CATSPGGGFRNNEQFF.

This clonotype occurred many times. The genes are TRBV6-5 and TRBJ1-2; D not resolved. Trimming took off 6 bases at V and 5 bases at J, with 13 bases between the two ends. The CDR3 is 13 residues long. Germline CDR1 is MNHEY and CDR2 is SVGAGI. DNA for the CDR3: TGTGCCAGCAGCCCCTCCCCAAGTTATGGCTACACCTTC. It codes for CASSPSPSYGYTF.

The chain recombines TRBV12-3 or TRBV12-4 with TRBJ1-2; a weak D match, TRBD1 (6 bases). Trimming left V 5 bases short and J 6 bases short, with 16 bases between. The CDR3 runs to 14 residues. DNA of the CDR3: TGTGCCAGCAGTCACAACAGGGTAGGGCATGGCTACACCTTC. Amino acid sequence: CASSHNRVGHGYTF.

This clonotype is labeled as medium-sized (0.01 to 0.1%). In DNA form, the CDR3 reads TGTGCCAGCTCACCAGCGCCGATAAACTCCTACGAGCAGTACTTC. Residues: CASSPAPINSYEQYF. The gene calls are TRBV18 and TRBJ2-7; D call uncertain. This CDR3 region has 15 residues. Germline V gene lookup returns CDR1 KGHSH and CDR2 LQKENI. Trimming stripped 2 bases from V and 0 bases from J, with 11 bases between.

V is TRBV19 and J is TRBJ1-5, with D possibly being TRBD1 (5 bases). This CDR3 spans 15 amino acids. Germline V gene sequence: CDR1 LNHDA, CDR2 SQIVND (reference sequence). V was shortened by 4 bases and J by 2 bases, with 12 bases between the two germline ends. The CDR3 region has the DNA TGTGCCAGTAGTAGTGTCAGGGCAGGCAATCAGCCCCAGCATTTT. As protein: CASSSVRAGNQPQHF.

The chain links TRBV30 to TRBJ2-7; D remains unclear. Germline assignment: CDR1 GTSNPN and CDR2 SVGIG (reference sequence). The CDR3 spans 13 residues. V was cut by 4 bases and J by 4 bases, with 14 bases left in between. This chain's CDR3 is CAWTIGFTYEQYF. The DNA for the CDR3 is TGTGCCTGGACTATCGGCTTCACTTACGAGCAGTACTTC.

This chain links TRBV9 with TRBJ2-5, with 7 bases fitting TRBD2. The trim removed 4 bases at V and 5 bases at J, leaving 11 bases unmatched. Germline CDR1 is SGDLS and CDR2 is YYNGEE. This CDR3 spans 15 amino acids. The CDR3 sequence is CASSLSSGGGETQYF. CDR3 nucleotide sequence: TGTGCCAGCAGCCTCTCTAGCGGTGGCGGGGAGACCCAGTACTTC.

This clonotype was detected many times. This chain joins TRBV18 and TRBJ2-3; D gene uncertain. This CDR3 region has 12 residues. Germline CDR1 is KGHSH and CDR2 is LQKENI. Trimming took 1 base from V and 5 from J, leaving 4 bases between them. CDR3 nucleotide sequence: TGTGCCAGCTCACCACTCTTAGATACGCAGTATTTT. Its protein product is CASSPLLDTQYF.

This clonotype was counted many times. This chain joins TRBV19 and TRBJ2-5; 8 positions match TRBD2. CDR1 and CDR2 from the germline V gene are LNHDA and SQIVND (reference sequence). V was pared by 5 bases and J by 4 bases, with 12 bases of the junction left unmatched. The CDR3 runs to 16 residues. CDR3 nucleotide sequence: TGTGCCAGTAGTCCCCCCGGCGGGCTAGCGGGAGAGACCCAGTACTTC. Translated, it gives CASSPPGGLAGETQYF.

This clonotype was seen a handful of times. V is TRBV28 and J is TRBJ2-7, with a possible D match to TRBD1 (6 bases). The CDR3 totals 15 residues. Trimming shortened V by 6 bases and J by 5 bases, and 20 bases separated the two germline ends. CDR1 is MDHEN and CDR2 is SYDVKM in the germline V gene. CDR3 in DNA: TGTGCCAGCAGCCCCCCGGGACAACCAGGGGACGAGCAGTACTTC. As protein: CASSPPGQPGDEQYF.

This chain uses TRBV7-9 with TRBJ1-1, with D uncertain. Germline V gives CDR1 SEHNR, CDR2 FQNEAQ (reference sequence). V lost 3 bases and J lost 0, with 5 bases in between. The CDR3 is 13 residues long. Written as DNA, the CDR3 is TGTGCCAGCAGCTTTCTTATGAACACTGAAGCTTTCTTT. It codes for CASSFLMNTEAFF.

This clonotype was counted at least ten times. The chain uses TRBV19 and TRBJ2-5; D is unclear. Germline V CDR1 and CDR2: LNHDA, SQIVND (reference sequence). V lost 0 bases and J 5 bases, leaving 4 bases between the germline ends. This CDR3 comprises 12 residues. The DNA of the CDR3 is TGTGCCAGTAGTATAGACCCGGAGACCCAGTACTTC. Amino acids: CASSIDPETQYF.

This rearrangement joins TRBV7-9 to TRBJ1-2; the D gene is possibly TRBD1 (6 bases). The V gene's germline CDR1 is SEHNR and CDR2 FQNEAQ (reference sequence). The CDR3 length is 13 residues. V was clipped by 5 bases and J by 3 bases, with 10 bases between them. In DNA, the CDR3 is TGTGCCAGCAGCCCAAAGGGGGACTATGGCTACACCTTC. Translated: CASSPKGDYGYTF.

This clonotype was detected only a few times. This sequence joins TRBV5-4 and TRBJ1-2; the D gene is possibly TRBD1 (6 bases). CDR3 size: 14 residues. The V and J ends lost 6 bases and 12 bases respectively, with 24 bases between them. Germline values: CDR1 SGHNT, CDR2 YYREEE (reference sequence). CDR3 sequence: CASNRFGWGQGHTF. The CDR3 coding sequence is TGTGCCAGCAACCGATTCGGGTGGGGTCAGGGGCACACCTTC.

This clonotype was seen more than once but under ten times. The CDR3 protein is CASSHFGANTEAFF. The CDR3 nucleotides are TGTGCCAGCAGTCACTTTGGGGCGAACACTGAAGCTTTCTTT. The rearrangement uses TRBV27 and TRBJ1-1; possibly TRBD1 for D (5 bases). Germline assignment: CDR1 MNHEY and CDR2 SMNVEV (reference sequence). V lost 5 bases to trimming and J lost 1 base, with 11 bases between them. This CDR3 is built from 14 residues.